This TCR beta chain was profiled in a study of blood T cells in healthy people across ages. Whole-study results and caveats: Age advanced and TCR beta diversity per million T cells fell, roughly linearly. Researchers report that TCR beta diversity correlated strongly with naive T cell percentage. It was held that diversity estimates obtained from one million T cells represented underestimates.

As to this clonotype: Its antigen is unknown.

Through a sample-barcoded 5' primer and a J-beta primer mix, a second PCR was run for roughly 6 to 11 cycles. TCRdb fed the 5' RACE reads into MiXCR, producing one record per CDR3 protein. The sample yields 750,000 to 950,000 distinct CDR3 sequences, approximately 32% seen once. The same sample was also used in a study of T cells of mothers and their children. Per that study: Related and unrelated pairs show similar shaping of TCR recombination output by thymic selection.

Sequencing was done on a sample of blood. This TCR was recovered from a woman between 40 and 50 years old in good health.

For the CDR3, the DNA is TGTGCCAGCAGCAACAGTAATGAAAAACTGTTTTTT. Protein product: CASSNSNEKLFF. The rearrangement uses TRBV12-3 or TRBV12-4 and TRBJ1-4, with no clear D. The length of the CDR3 is 12 residues. V was pared by 6 bases and J by 4 bases, with 6 bases between.